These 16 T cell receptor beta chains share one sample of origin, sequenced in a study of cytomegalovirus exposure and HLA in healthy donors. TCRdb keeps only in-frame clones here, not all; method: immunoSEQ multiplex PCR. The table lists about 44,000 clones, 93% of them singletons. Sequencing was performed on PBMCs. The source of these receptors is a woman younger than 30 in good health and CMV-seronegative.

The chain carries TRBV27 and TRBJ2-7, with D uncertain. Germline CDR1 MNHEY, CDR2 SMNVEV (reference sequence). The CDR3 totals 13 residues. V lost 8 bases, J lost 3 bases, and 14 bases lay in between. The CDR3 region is CASEYSESYEQYF. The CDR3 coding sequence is TGTGCCAGCGAGTATTCGGAGAGCTACGAGCAGTACTTC.

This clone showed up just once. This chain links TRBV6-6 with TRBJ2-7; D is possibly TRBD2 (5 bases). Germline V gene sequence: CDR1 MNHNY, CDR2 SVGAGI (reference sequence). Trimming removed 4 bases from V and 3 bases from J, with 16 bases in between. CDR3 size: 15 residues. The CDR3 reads CASSLGWTGSYEQYF. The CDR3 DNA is TGTGCCAGCAGTTTAGGGTGGACGGGGAGCTACGAGCAGTACTTC.

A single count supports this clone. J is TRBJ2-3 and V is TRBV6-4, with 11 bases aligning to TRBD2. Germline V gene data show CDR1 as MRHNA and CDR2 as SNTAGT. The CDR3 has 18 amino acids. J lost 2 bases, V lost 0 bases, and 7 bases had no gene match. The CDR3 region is CASSDSGLAGGHTDTQYF. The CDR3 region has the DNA TGTGCCAGCAGTGACTCAGGGCTAGCGGGGGGCCACACAGATACGCAGTATTTT.

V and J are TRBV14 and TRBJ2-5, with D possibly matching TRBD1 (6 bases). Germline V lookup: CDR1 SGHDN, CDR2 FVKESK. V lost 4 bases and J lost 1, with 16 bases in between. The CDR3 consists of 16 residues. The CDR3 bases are TGTGCCAGCAGCCCCTTCACCGGGACATTCCAAGAGACCCAGTACTTC. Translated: CASSPFTGTFQETQYF.

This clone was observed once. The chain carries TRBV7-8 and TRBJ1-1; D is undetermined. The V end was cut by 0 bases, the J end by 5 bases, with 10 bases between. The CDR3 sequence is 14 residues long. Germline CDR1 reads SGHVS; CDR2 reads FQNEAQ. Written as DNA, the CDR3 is TGTGCCAGCAGCTTAGCAGGAGAGTCGACTGAAGCTTTCTTT. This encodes CASSLAGESTEAFF.

The chain's CDR3 is CASSELDTSEKLFF. In DNA form, the CDR3 reads TGTGCCAGCAGTGAATTGGACACCAGCGAAAAACTGTTTTTT. The chain employs TRBV2 and TRBJ1-4; D possibly corresponds to TRBD1 (5 bases). The V and J ends lost 2 bases and 8 bases respectively, with 12 bases between them. This CDR3 contains 14 residues. Germline V gives CDR1 SNHLY, CDR2 FYNNEI. The whole variable domain, remainder taken from reference TRBV2 and TRBJ1-4, is EPEVTQTPSHQVTQMGQEVILRCVPISNHLYFYWYRQILGQKVEFLVSFYNNEISEKSEIFDDQFSVERPDGSNFTLKIRSTKLEDSAMYFCASSELDTSEKLFFGSGTQLSVL.

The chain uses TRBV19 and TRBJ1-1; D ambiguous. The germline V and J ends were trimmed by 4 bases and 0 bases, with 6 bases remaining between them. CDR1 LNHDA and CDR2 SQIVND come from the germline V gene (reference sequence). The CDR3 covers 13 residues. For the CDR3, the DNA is TGTGCCAGTAGTACTCTATTGAACACTGAAGCTTTCTTT. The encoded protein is CASSTLLNTEAFF.

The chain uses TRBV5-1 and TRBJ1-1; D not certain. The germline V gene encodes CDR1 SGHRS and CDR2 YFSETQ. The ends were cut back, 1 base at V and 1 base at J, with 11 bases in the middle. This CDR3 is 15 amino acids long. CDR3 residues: CASSLMGPANTEAFF. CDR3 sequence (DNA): TGCGCCAGCAGCTTGATGGGCCCAGCGAACACTGAAGCTTTCTTT.

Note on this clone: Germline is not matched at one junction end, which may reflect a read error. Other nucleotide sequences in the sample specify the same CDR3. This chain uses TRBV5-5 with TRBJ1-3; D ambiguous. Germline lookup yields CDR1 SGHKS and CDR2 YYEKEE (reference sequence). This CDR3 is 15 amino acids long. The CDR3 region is CASSLTTGEGNTIYF. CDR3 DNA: TGTGCCAGCAGTCTGACGACTGGAGAAGGAAATACCATATATTTT. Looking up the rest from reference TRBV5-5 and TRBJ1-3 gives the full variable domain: DAGVTQSPTHLIKTRGQQVTLRCSPISGHKSVSWYQQVLGQGPQFIFQYYEKEERGRGNFPDRFSARQFPNYSSELNVNALLLGDSALYLCASSLTTGEGNTIYFGEGSWLTVV.

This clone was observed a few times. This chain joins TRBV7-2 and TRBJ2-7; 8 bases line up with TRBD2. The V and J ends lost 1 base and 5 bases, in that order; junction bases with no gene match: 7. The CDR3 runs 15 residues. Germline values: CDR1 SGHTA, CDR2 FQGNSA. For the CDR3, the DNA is TGTGCCAGCAGCTTAGTGGGGACTAGTCTCCACGAGCAGTACTTC. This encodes CASSLVGTSLHEQYF.

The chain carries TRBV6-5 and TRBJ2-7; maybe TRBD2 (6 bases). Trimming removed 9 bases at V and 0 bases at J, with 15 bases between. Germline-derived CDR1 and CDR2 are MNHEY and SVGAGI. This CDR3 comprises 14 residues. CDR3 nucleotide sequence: TGTGCCAGTTCGCCGCGGGGTGGCTCCTACGAGCAGTACTTC. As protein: CASSPRGGSYEQYF.

The CDR3 nucleotides are TGTGCCAGTTCCCCAGGGGTCCTCCAAGAGACCCAGTACTTC. It specifies CASSPGVLQETQYF. V is TRBV19 and J is TRBJ2-5; TRBD1 might be the D (6 bases). Germline V gives CDR1 LNHDA, CDR2 SQIVND (reference sequence). CDR3 size: 14 residues. The V and J ends lost 8 bases and 1 base respectively, with 14 bases between them.

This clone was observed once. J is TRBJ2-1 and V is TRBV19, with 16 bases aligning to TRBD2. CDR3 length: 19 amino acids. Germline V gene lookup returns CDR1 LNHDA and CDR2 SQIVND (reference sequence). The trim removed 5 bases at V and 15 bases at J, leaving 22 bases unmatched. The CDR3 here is CASSPSPGLAGGPGIPPFF. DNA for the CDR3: TGTGCCAGTAGTCCGTCACCGGGACTAGCGGGGGGGCCGGGTATTCCCCCGTTCTTC.

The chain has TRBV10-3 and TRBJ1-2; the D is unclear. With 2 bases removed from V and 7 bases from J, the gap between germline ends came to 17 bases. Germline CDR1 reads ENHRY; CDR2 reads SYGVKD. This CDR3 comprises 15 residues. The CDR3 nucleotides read TGTGCCATCAGTGAGACGGGATCCTTTTCGAGTGGCTACACCTTC. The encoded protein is CAISETGSFSSGYTF.

In DNA form, the CDR3 reads TGTGCCAGTAAAAGGGGGCCCGCCGGGGAGCTGTTTTTT. The encoded protein is CASKRGPAGELFF. The chain uses TRBV19 and TRBJ2-2, with TRBD1 matching over 7 bases. Losses at the gene ends were 7 bases for V and 6 bases for J; bases not matched to a gene: 5. The CDR3 runs 13 residues. From germline, CDR1 is LNHDA and CDR2 SQIVND (reference sequence).

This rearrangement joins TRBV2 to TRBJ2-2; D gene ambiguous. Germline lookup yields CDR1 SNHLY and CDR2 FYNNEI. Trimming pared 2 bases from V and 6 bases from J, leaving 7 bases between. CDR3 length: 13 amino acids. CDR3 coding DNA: TGTGCCAGCAGTGAAAATCAGGCCGGGGAGCTGTTTTTT. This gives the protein CASSENQAGELFF.